The subject of this entry is one TCR beta chain. As yet, its antigen is unknown. The sample belongs to a study of cytomegalovirus exposure and HLA in healthy donors. Findings and limits, study-wide: Most TCR sequences were uncommon, yet certain public TCRs appeared in many donors. Researchers had no immune exposure information except CMV serostatus available.

The V end was cut by 8 bases, the J end by 3 bases, with 10 bases between. The CDR3 runs 13 residues. The germline V gene has CDR1 SNHLY and CDR2 FYNNEI. This PCR relied on a set of 60 Vbeta primers and 13 Jbeta primers. Clones were sequenced by immunoSEQ multiplex PCR, and TCRdb holds only the in-frame ones, with some missing. Here the sample spans tens of thousands of clones, 70% to 85% being singletons. The origin of this receptor is a woman aged 25 to 39 in good health and CMV-seronegative. Sequenced material: PBMCs. This chain joins TRBV2 and TRBJ2-2; D remains unclear. This CDR3 is CASLGHYTGELFF. DNA for the CDR3: TGTGCCAGCCTGGGCCATTACACCGGGGAGCTGTTTTTT. Full variable domain (outside the CDR3, taken from reference TRBV2 and TRBJ2-2): EPEVTQTPSHQVTQMGQEVILRCVPISNHLYFYWYRQILGQKVEFLVSFYNNEISEKSEIFDDQFSVERPDGSNFTLKIRSTKLEDSAMYFCASLGHYTGELFFGEGSRLTVL.